The entry below gives a single TCR beta chain sequence along with its context. Its antigen is currently unknown. The ends lost 1 base at V and 5 bases at J; junction bases unmatched: 8. Germline values: CDR1 SNHLY, CDR2 FYNNEI. The CDR3 consists of 15 residues. Following extraction, RNA underwent reverse transcription to cDNA, which served as the sequencing template. Only in-frame clones appear in the TCRdb table, and some are missing; sequencing was by immunoSEQ multiplex PCR. The data contain about 12,000 clones, roughly three fifths of them singletons. The data were taken from a study of CD8+ T cells in alopecia areata. Study overall: Patients in the treated group were given tofacitinib by mouth, 5 to 10 mg twice a day. Tofacitinib lasted 6 to 18 months, then 6 months off drug. Findings of the study overall: Tissue-resident alphabeta T cells belonging to normal skin likewise get sequenced within scalp specimens.

Those with alopecia areata gave lesional scalp punch biopsies and peripheral blood. This clonotype was sampled from a human donor with alopecia areata. V is TRBV2 and J is TRBJ2-7; the match to TRBD2 covers 7 bases. The source material was skin. The CDR3 DNA is TGTGCCAGCAGTGAAGGGTCGGGGGGTATTAACGAGCAGTACTTC. Amino acid sequence: CASSEGSGGINEQYF.